The subject of this entry is one T cell receptor (beta chain). These data originate in a study of cytomegalovirus exposure and HLA in healthy donors. PCR employed 60 Vbeta and 13 Jbeta primers. As handled by the study authors: In a later analysis, of around 80 million unique beta chains, 9 million to 11 million appeared in at least two donors. Only in-frame clones appear in the TCRdb table, and some are missing; sequencing was by immunoSEQ multiplex PCR. That table furnishes V, J and clone size, whereas the DNA furnished D and trimming. This table holds fewer than 200,000 clones, roughly 80% found once. Germline assignment: CDR1 SNHLY and CDR2 FYNNEI. V lost 7 bases and J 3 bases, leaving 15 bases between the germline ends. The CDR3 runs to 14 residues.

The gene calls are TRBV2 and TRBJ1-1; D is ambiguous. The TCR sequence derives from a woman in her forties or fifties in good health and CMV-seronegative. Sample: PBMCs. The CDR3: CASKRESQDTEAFF. The CDR3 DNA reads TGTGCCAGCAAAAGGGAGTCCCAAGACACTGAAGCTTTCTTT.